This T cell receptor (beta chain) is drawn from a study of T cells after yellow fever vaccination. In this sample, this clonotype turned up a few times. What it recognizes is unknown. Overall study results and limits: Clonotype sharing between CD4 and CD8 compartments was small. Reappearance after the booster was seen for most primary-vaccination clones, at 95% to 96% CD4 and roughly 90% CD8.

Trimming pared 4 bases from V and 4 bases from J, leaving 15 bases between. Germline assignment: CDR1 SGHRS and CDR2 YFSETQ. The CDR3 runs 15 residues. As TCR cDNA was made by 5'RACE template switching, a universal primer site and UMIs were added. TCRdb used MiXCR to reprocess the 5' RACE reads, holding one entry per CDR3 protein. The sample records 450,000 to 650,000 distinct CDR3 sequences, roughly 14% being singletons. The TCR originated in a man aged 25 to 40 who received the YFV17D yellow fever vaccine. Specimen: PBMCs, collected on the day of the yellow fever booster vaccination. The chain links TRBV5-1 to TRBJ2-4; possible D gene TRBD2, 5 bases. In DNA, the CDR3 is TGCGCCAGCAGCGTGGACGGAGGAAAAAAAAACATTCAGTACTTC. Its translation is CASSVDGGKKNIQYF.